This T cell receptor beta chain originates from a study of monozygotic twins with cystic fibrosis (dated by TCRdb to about 2021). Background for the entire study: Barcoded libraries were prepared from about 3 micrograms of fragmented DNA with roughly 15 PCR cycles. The cohort comprised ten female and six male twin pairs aged roughly 2.0 to 40 years, median approximately 10 years, mostly children and adolescents. To assess genetic influence on V and J gene usage, the study compared TCR beta repertoires within and across 16 monozygotic twin pairs with cystic fibrosis. Data for three of the twin pairs had been reported earlier in a different context. On the day blood was drawn, the twins' weight-for-height and FEVPerc (FEV1 disease centile) were ranked against those of the roughly 970 cohort participants. Study-wide findings and limitations: Simpson clonality tended to be low (median around 0.0094), which suggests a naive-dominated repertoire, although clonality was higher in the most severely affected patients. The cohort was small, and the number of shared CDR3s showed no association with age, concordance or disease severity. Sharing of nucleotide-identical clonotypes was significantly greater within monozygotic CF twin pairs than between unrelated CF individuals (P = 0.000026, Mann-Whitney). The greatest similarity to the co-twin was observed for V gene usage in 13 of 16 pairs and for J usage in 8 of 16 pairs, which suggested genetic constraints.

From a lookup of the germline V gene, CDR1 and CDR2 are MDHEN and SYDVKM. The junction shows trimming of 3 bases on V and 4 bases on J, plus 15 bases between the germline ends. Counted from cysteine to phenylalanine, this CDR3 has 15 amino acids. Only CDR3 DNA remains: 45 bases, in frame from the first base. The twin pairs came from the European Cystic Fibrosis Twin and Sibling Study Cohort, a cohort that recruited patients from 150 to 200 CF clinics across 14 European countries. Both zygosity and CFTR genotype were checked in-house, and zygosity was tested with multiplex PCR across nine short tandem repeat loci. Each twin gave a peripheral blood sample, and clinical parameters were documented on that same day of blood sampling. Phenol/chloroform extraction was used to isolate genomic DNA from peripheral blood cells, and the DNA was then kept in TE buffer at 4 degrees C. Following the manufacturer's instructions, TCR beta CDR3 regions were amplified by multiplex PCR with the immunoSEQ immune profiling system. An Illumina NextSeq system was used to carry out the sequencing. As for how the authors treated the data: Sequence data were processed on the immunoSEQ Analyzer platform, and clonality was calculated as the square root of Simpson's index of productive rearrangements. Similarity in V and J usage was quantified by Jensen-Shannon distance, and CDR3 generation probabilities were calculated with OLGA. Shared CDR3 sequences were searched against the immuneACCESS database (August 2020) and VDJdb (December 2020). TCRdb took this table from immuneACCESS and kept in-frame rearrangements with V and J called. Such tables lack part of the clones; where checked against another copy, unresolved V genes explain under half of the gap, and the rest is unexplained. Clone size and V and J calls were adopted from that table, with D and trimming inferred from the DNA. A total of around 30,000 clones appear in this sample, approximately 86% of them only once. The ten largest clones add up to 0.88% of the sample.

Regarding this clone: There is no known antigen for this receptor. Per-nucleotide qualities are absent, and no much larger clonotype sits a single base away.

The sequence derives from a girl aged 2-10 years with cystic fibrosis. The sequenced sample was blood. The chain joins TRBV28 to TRBJ1-2, with the D gene uncertain. The nucleotides are TGTGCCAGCAGTTTTGGAGGGTCGGGTGGCTATGGCTACACCTTC. It translates as CASSFGGSGGYGYTF.